Listed below are T cell receptor beta chains from one sample, sequenced in a study of beta chain features in type 1 diabetes. TCRdb keeps only in-frame clones here, not all; method: immunoSEQ multiplex PCR. Here the sample spans 120,000 to 150,000 clones, 10% to 15% being singletons. The source material was central memory CD4+ T cells from blood. These receptor sequences come from a man younger than 30 with type 1 diabetes. Both conserved end residues are part of each CDR3. Each record gives: V gene, D gene, clone size, J gene, CDR3 protein, CDR3 DNA. A D gene is named only where the DNA matches it firmly. Clone size appears in some rows only: once, few, many, or a class for an expanded clone.

TRBV30	-	many	TRBJ1-3	CAWSVLGNTIYF	TGTGCCTGGAGTGTACTTGGAAACACCATATATTTT
TRBV30	-	many	TRBJ1-5	CALGRDSNQPQHF	TGTGCCCTGGGAAGGGATAGCAATCAGCCCCAGCATTTT
TRBV4-1	TRBD1	few	TRBJ2-7	CASSLLRDSTYEQYF	TGCGCCAGCAGCCTACTAAGGGACAGCACCTACGAGCAGTACTTC
TRBV7-9	-	-	TRBJ1-1	CASALQGNTEAFF	TGTGCCAGCGCCCTTCAGGGGAACACTGAAGCTTTCTTT
TRBV4-1	-	few	TRBJ1-6	CASSRLGGMGNSPLHF	TGCGCCAGCAGCCGGCTTGGGGGGATGGGTAATTCACCCCTCCACTTT
TRBV2	-	few	TRBJ2-7	CASSDLPYEQYF	TGTGCCAGCAGTGATCTCCCCTACGAGCAGTACTTC
TRBV7-9	-	few	TRBJ2-7	CASSLAGDYEQYF	TGTGCCAGCAGCTTAGCTGGGGATTACGAGCAGTACTTC
TRBV13	-	few	TRBJ1-1	CASSLGFSPTNTEAFF	TGTGCCAGCAGCTTAGGTTTTTCCCCAACGAACACTGAAGCTTTCTTT
TRBV7-9	-	-	TRBJ1-2	CASSLSATPEYGYTF	TGTGCCAGCAGCTTATCGGCAACACCGGAATATGGCTACACCTTC
TRBV28	TRBD1	few	TRBJ2-3	CASSIPVGQGPDTQYF	TGTGCCAGCAGTATCCCGGTGGGACAGGGCCCAGATACGCAGTATTTT
TRBV5-1	TRBD2	few	TRBJ2-5	CASSLPSGQSQETQYF	TGCGCCAGCAGCTTGCCTAGCGGGCAGTCCCAAGAGACCCAGTACTTC
TRBV9	-	-	TRBJ2-5	CASSVDRAGLVSLETQYF	TGTGCCAGCAGCGTAGACCGAGCCGGTCTAGTTAGTTTGGAGACCCAGTACTTC
TRBV5-1	-	few	TRBJ1-6	CASSLAGYDNSPLHF	TGCGCCAGCAGCCTTGCGGGGTACGATAATTCACCCCTCCACTTT
TRBV10-3	-	few	TRBJ1-3	CAISKTPGGNTIYF	TGTGCCATCAGTAAAACCCCGGGGGGAAACACCATATATTTT
TRBV7-8	TRBD1	many	TRBJ2-5	CASSQSGDRGRAQYF	TGTGCCAGCAGTCAGAGCGGGGACAGGGGTAGGGCCCAGTACTTC
TRBV7-2	-	-	TRBJ1-4	CASSLALGSNEKLFF	TGTGCCAGCAGCTTAGCGCTGGGTTCTAATGAAAAACTGTTTTTT
TRBV19	-	few	TRBJ2-5	CASSPGQTQYF	TGTGCCAGTAGTCCCGGACAGACCCAGTACTTC
TRBV7-9	-	-	TRBJ2-1	CASRPGPDNEQFF	TGTGCCAGCAGGCCAGGTCCGGACAATGAGCAGTTCTTC
TRBV6-4	-	-	TRBJ2-1	CASSDNGGQNEQFF	TGTGCCAGCAGTGACAATGGGGGCCAAAATGAGCAGTTCTTC
TRBV30	-	-	TRBJ1-1	CAWSVRGATNTEAFF	TGTGCCTGGAGTGTACGCGGAGCCACGAACACTGAAGCTTTCTTT
TRBV19	-	few	TRBJ2-2	CASTSTPGYDTGELFF	TGTGCCAGCACTTCTACGCCGGGATACGACACCGGGGAGCTGTTTTTT
TRBV2	TRBD1	-	TRBJ1-5	CASSAQGAGQPQHF	TGTGCCAGCAGTGCTCAGGGGGCTGGTCAGCCCCAGCATTTT
TRBV7-8	-	few	TRBJ2-3	CASSLDTGTRGTDTQYF	TGTGCCAGCAGCTTAGATACGGGTACCCGCGGCACAGATACGCAGTATTTT
TRBV5-1	-	-	TRBJ2-3	CASSPQGLITDTQYF	TGCGCCAGCAGCCCTCAAGGACTGATCACAGATACGCAGTATTTT
TRBV27	TRBD1	-	TRBJ1-6	CASSDRVGSPLHF	TGTGCCAGCAGCGACAGGGTGGGTTCACCCCTCCACTTT
TRBV18	-	-	TRBJ1-5	CASSPPGGAGGNQPQHF	TGTGCCAGCTCACCACCGGGCGGGGCAGGGGGCAATCAGCCCCAGCATTTT
TRBV7-2	-	few	TRBJ1-1	CASSAGPNTEAFF	TGTGCCAGCAGCGCCGGACCTAACACTGAAGCTTTCTTT
TRBV6-5	TRBD1	-	TRBJ2-5	CASSYSRQGGFETQYF	TGTGCCAGCAGTTACTCCAGACAGGGGGGCTTTGAGACCCAGTACTTC
TRBV7-2	-	-	TRBJ1-4	CASTPGSGAWEKLFF	TGTGCCAGCACCCCCGGGTCTGGAGCTTGGGAAAAACTGTTTTTT
TRBV9	TRBD1	-	TRBJ1-5	CASSVGTGGLQPQHF	TGTGCCAGCAGCGTAGGGACAGGGGGGCTTCAGCCCCAGCATTTT
TRBV19	-	many	TRBJ1-2	CASTSPLGGYTF	TGTGCCAGTACCAGCCCACTCGGTGGCTACACCTTC
TRBV23-1	-	few	TRBJ2-2	CASSQSPGVTGELFF	TGCGCCAGCAGTCAATCGCCGGGAGTCACCGGGGAGCTGTTTTTT
TRBV7-2	TRBD2	-	TRBJ2-1	CASSFGTKQFF	TGTGCCAGCAGCTTCGGGACTAAGCAGTTCTTC
TRBV28	-	few	TRBJ1-1	CASSFFVGTEAFF	TGTGCCAGCAGTTTCTTCGTTGGCACTGAAGCTTTCTTT
TRBV29-1	-	-	TRBJ1-1	CSVEGQANTEAFF	TGCAGCGTTGAAGGACAGGCGAACACTGAAGCTTTCTTT
TRBV4-1	TRBD1	many	TRBJ2-1	CASSQDPAGGGYNEQFF	TGCGCCAGCAGCCAAGATCCCGCAGGGGGCGGCTACAATGAGCAGTTCTTC
TRBV10-3	TRBD1	many	TRBJ1-2	CAIRGQGDYGYTF	TGTGCCATCAGAGGACAGGGAGACTATGGCTACACCTTC
TRBV28	-	few	TRBJ2-2	CASSFPLGLGVAGELFF	TGTGCCAGCAGTTTCCCCCTAGGGTTGGGGGTAGCCGGGGAGCTGTTTTTT
TRBV29-1	-	many	TRBJ1-5	CSWGQGINQPQHF	TGCAGCTGGGGGCAGGGGATCAATCAGCCCCAGCATTTT
TRBV6-6	-	few	TRBJ2-3	CASSQGNTQYF	TGTGCCAGCAGCCAGGGGAATACGCAGTATTTT
TRBV10-1	-	-	TRBJ2-7	CASGSGSDPYEQYF	TGCGCCAGCGGTTCGGGGTCAGATCCCTACGAGCAGTACTTC
TRBV28	-	-	TRBJ1-1	CASLIPGNTEAFF	TGTGCCAGTTTGATCCCCGGGAACACTGAAGCTTTCTTT
TRBV30	-	-	TRBJ2-7	CAWSGHEQYF	TGTGCCTGGAGTGGGCACGAGCAGTACTTC
TRBV18	-	-	TRBJ1-1	CASSPAMNTEAFF	TGTGCCAGCTCACCGGCCATGAACACTGAAGCTTTCTTT
TRBV14	-	-	TRBJ2-3	CASSKTDTQYF	TGTGCCAGCAGCAAGACAGATACGCAGTATTTT
TRBV12-5	-	few	TRBJ1-2	CASPEFNYGYTF	TGTGCTAGTCCAGAGTTTAACTATGGCTACACCTTC
TRBV7-3	-	few	TRBJ2-2	CASSPSGDGTGELFF	TGTGCCAGCAGCCCCTCGGGGGACGGCACCGGGGAGCTGTTTTTT
TRBV30	TRBD1	-	TRBJ1-5	CAWNQGAGQPQHF	TGTGCCTGGAACCAGGGGGCTGGTCAGCCCCAGCATTTT
TRBV9	TRBD1	few	TRBJ2-1	CASSVGQGKNWQFF	TGTGCCAGCAGCGTTGGACAGGGAAAGAATTGGCAGTTCTTC
TRBV4-1	-	few	TRBJ2-5	CASSQPNQETQYF	TGCGCCAGCAGCCAACCGAACCAAGAGACCCAGTACTTC
TRBV20-1	-	-	TRBJ2-7	CSAAGLGEQYF	TGCAGTGCTGCGGGACTCGGCGAGCAGTACTTC
TRBV13	-	-	TRBJ1-4	CASSFHLDRTTNEKLFF	TGTGCCAGCAGCTTTCACCTAGACAGAACAACTAATGAAAAACTGTTTTTT
TRBV10-3	TRBD1	-	TRBJ2-2	CAITPDRGDTGELFF	TGTGCCATCACCCCGGACAGGGGTGATACCGGGGAGCTGTTTTTT
TRBV5-1	-	many	TRBJ2-5	CASSLDGGGEETQYF	TGCGCCAGCAGCTTGGATGGTGGAGGAGAAGAGACCCAGTACTTC
TRBV4-2	-	few	TRBJ1-2	CASSQDSSDGYTF	TGTGCCAGCAGCCAAGACAGTTCGGATGGCTACACCTTC
TRBV5-1	-	few	TRBJ1-1	CASRLTKENTEAFF	TGCGCCAGCCGTCTGACGAAAGAGAACACTGAAGCTTTCTTT
TRBV27	-	many	TRBJ2-7	CASSLLGADSYEQYF	TGTGCCAGCAGTTTGCTTGGGGCAGACTCCTACGAGCAGTACTTC
TRBV2	-	many	TRBJ1-1	CASSEGTEAFF	TGTGCCAGCAGTGAGGGCACTGAAGCTTTCTTT
TRBV30	TRBD1	few	TRBJ1-5	CAWSAPDRGQHF	TGTGCCTGGAGTGCCCCGGACAGGGGCCAGCATTTT
TRBV18	-	-	TRBJ2-3	CASSPLGDTQYF	TGTGCCAGCTCACCACTGGGAGATACGCAGTATTTT